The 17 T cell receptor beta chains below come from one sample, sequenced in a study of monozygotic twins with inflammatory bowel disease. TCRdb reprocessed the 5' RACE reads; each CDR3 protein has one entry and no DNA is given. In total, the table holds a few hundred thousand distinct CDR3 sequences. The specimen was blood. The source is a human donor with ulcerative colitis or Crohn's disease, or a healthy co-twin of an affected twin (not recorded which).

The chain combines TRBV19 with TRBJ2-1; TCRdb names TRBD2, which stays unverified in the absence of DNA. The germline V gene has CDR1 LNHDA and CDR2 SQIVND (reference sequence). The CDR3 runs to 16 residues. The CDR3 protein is CASSMASGRPHNEQFF.

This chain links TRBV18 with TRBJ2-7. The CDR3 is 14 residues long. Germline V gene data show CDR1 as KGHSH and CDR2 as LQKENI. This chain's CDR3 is CASSPGTTSYEQYF.

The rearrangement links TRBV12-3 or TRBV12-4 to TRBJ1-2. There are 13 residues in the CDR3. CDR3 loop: CASSFGAPLGRTF.

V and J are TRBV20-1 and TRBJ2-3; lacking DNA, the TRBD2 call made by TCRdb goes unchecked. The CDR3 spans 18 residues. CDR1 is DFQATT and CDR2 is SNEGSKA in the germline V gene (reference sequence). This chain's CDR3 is CSARARWEAGRSTDTQYF.

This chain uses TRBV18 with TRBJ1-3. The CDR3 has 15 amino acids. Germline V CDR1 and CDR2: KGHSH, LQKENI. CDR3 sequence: CASSPQESSGNTIYF.

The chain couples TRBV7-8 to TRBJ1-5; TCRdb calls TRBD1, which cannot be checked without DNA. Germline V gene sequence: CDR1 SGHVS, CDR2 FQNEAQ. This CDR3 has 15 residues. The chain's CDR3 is CASSPDRGLYQPQHF. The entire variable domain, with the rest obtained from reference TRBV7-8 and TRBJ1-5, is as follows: GAGVSQSPRYKVAKRGQDVALRCDPISGHVSLFWYQQALGQGPEFLTYFQNEAQLDKSGLPSDRFFAERPEGSVSTLKIQRTQQEDSAVYLCASSPDRGLYQPQHFGDGTRLSIL.

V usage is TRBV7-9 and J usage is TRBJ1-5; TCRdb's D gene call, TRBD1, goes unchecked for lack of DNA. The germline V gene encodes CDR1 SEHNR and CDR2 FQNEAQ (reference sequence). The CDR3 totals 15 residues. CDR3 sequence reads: CASSGTGNSNQPQHF.

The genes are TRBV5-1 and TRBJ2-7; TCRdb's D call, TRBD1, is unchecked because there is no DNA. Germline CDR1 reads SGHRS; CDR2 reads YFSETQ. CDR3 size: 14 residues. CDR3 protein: CASSLAGTTYEQYF.

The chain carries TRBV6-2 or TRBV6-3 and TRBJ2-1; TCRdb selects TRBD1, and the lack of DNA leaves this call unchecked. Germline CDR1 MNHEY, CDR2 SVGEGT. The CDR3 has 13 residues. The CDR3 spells CASCVGAGNEQFF.

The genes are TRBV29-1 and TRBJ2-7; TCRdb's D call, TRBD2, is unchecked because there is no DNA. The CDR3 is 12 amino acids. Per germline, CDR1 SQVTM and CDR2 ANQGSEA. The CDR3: CSVERDLGEQYF.

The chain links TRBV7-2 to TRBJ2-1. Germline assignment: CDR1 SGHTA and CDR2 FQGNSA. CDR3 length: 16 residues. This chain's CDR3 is CASSQNGFSPYNEQFF.

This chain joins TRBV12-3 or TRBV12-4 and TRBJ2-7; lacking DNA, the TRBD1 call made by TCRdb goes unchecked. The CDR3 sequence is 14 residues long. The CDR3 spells CASSLRAGGMGQYF.

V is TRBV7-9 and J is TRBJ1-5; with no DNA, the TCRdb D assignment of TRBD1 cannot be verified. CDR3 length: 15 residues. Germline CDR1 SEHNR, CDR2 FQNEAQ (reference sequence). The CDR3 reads CATGDKDRGGQPQHF.

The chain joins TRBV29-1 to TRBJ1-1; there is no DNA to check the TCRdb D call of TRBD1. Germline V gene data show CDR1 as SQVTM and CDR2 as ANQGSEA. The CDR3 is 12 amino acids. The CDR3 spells CSVERDRRGAFF.

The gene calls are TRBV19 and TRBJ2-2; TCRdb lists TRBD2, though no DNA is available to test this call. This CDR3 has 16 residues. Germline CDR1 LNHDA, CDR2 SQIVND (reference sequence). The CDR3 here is CASSSSSSGVAGELFF.

This CDR3 is CASSFGGQGRGGANVLTF. The chain recombines TRBV27 with TRBJ2-6; the D gene TCRdb calls, TRBD1, cannot be checked with no DNA. The germline V gene has CDR1 MNHEY and CDR2 SMNVEV (reference sequence). This CDR3 contains 18 residues.

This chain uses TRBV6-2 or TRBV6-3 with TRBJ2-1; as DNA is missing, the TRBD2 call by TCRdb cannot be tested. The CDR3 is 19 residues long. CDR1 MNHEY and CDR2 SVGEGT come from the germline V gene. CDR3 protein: CASSLLSRREGLSYNEQFF.